This T cell receptor (beta chain) was sequenced during a study of blood T cells in healthy people across ages. Germline V gives CDR1 SGHKS, CDR2 YYEKEE (reference sequence). The ends were cut back, 7 bases at V and 5 bases at J, with 12 bases in the middle. The CDR3 totals 13 residues. Alongside a J-beta primer mix, a sample-barcoded 5' primer served in a second PCR lasting about 7 to 12 cycles. TCRdb passed the 5' RACE reads through MiXCR, listing each CDR3 protein once. This table has 700,000 to 900,000 distinct CDR3 sequences, roughly 24% appearing once. This sample also appeared in a second study, on T cells of mothers and their children. Per that study: All extracted RNA went into cDNA synthesis, around 1.6 ug per 15 ul. It was found that thymic selection shapes TCR recombination output similarly in related and unrelated pairs.

Sequencing used blood. The J gene is TRBJ2-2, the V gene TRBV5-5; no clear D gene. The clonotype originates from a boy younger than 18 in good health. The CDR3 loop is CASQTYGTGELFF. For the CDR3, the DNA is TGTGCCAGCCAGACGTATGGGACCGGGGAGCTGTTTTTT. Drawing the rest from reference TRBV5-5 and TRBJ2-2, the complete variable domain is DAGVTQSPTHLIKTRGQQVTLRCSPISGHKSVSWYQQVLGQGPQFIFQYYEKEERGRGNFPDRFSARQFPNYSSELNVNALLLGDSALYLCASQTYGTGELFFGEGSRLTVL.